A single sample gave rise to the 29 T cell receptor beta chains below, sequenced in a study of blood T cell repertoires in COVID-19. Libraries were prepared by immunoSEQ multiplex PCR; TCRdb keeps only in-frame clonotypes and omits some of them. Of nearly 45,000 clones in the sample, around 84% were seen once. Material for sequencing was peripheral blood. All receptors come from a human donor in a cohort sampled during active COVID-19.

CDR3 loop: CASSQNYIANQPQHF. CDR3 nucleotides: TGCGCCAGCAGCCAAAATTACATAGCAAATCAGCCCCAGCATTTT. This rearrangement joins TRBV4-3 to TRBJ1-5; unclear D gene. This CDR3 has 15 amino acids. From germline, CDR1 is LGHNA and CDR2 YSLEER. The ends were cut back, 2 bases at V and 4 bases at J, with 12 bases in the middle.

The gene calls are TRBV3-1 (or the pseudogene TRBV3-2) and TRBJ2-5; D not resolved. From germline, CDR1 is LGHDT and CDR2 YNNKEL (reference sequence). Trimming removed 0 bases from V and 5 bases from J, with 10 bases in between. The CDR3 runs 14 residues. The CDR3 here is CASSQDTGWETQYF. Written as DNA, the CDR3 is TGTGCCAGCAGCCAAGATACCGGGTGGGAGACCCAGTACTTC.

This CDR3 is CASSKEWNSPLHF. CDR3 coding DNA: TGTGCCAGCAGTAAGGAGTGGAATTCACCCCTCCACTTT. The chain is built from TRBV27 and TRBJ1-6; no definite D call. The CDR3 has 13 residues. The germline V and J ends were trimmed by 5 bases and 7 bases, with 9 bases remaining between them. Germline V CDR1 and CDR2: MNHEY, SMNVEV (reference sequence).

V is TRBV3-1 (or the pseudogene TRBV3-2) and J is TRBJ1-1; D remains unclear. Germline CDR1 is LGHDT and CDR2 is YNNKEL (reference sequence). The CDR3 loop spans 15 amino acids. Trimming took off 2 bases at V and 0 bases at J, with 10 bases between the two ends. CDR3 residues: CASSQITRMNTEAFF. CDR3 DNA: TGTGCCAGCAGCCAAATTACCAGGATGAACACTGAAGCTTTCTTT.

The V and J genes are TRBV5-1 and TRBJ2-3, with D maybe TRBD1 (6 bases). With 0 bases removed from V and 4 bases from J, the gap between germline ends came to 12 bases. CDR3 length equals 15 residues. Germline CDR1 and CDR2: SGHRS and YFSETQ. The CDR3: CASSLALRGADTQYF. DNA for the CDR3: TGCGCCAGCAGCTTGGCCCTCAGGGGAGCAGATACGCAGTATTTT. Complete variable domain (other parts from reference TRBV5-1 and TRBJ2-3): KAGVTQTPRYLIKTRGQQVTLSCSPISGHRSVSWYQQTPGQGLQFLFEYFSETQRNKGNFPGRFSGRQFSNSRSEMNVSTLELGDSALYLCASSLALRGADTQYFGPGTRLTVL.

This chain joins TRBV3-1 (or the pseudogene TRBV3-2) and TRBJ1-6, with D maybe TRBD1 (5 bases). In germline, CDR1 is LGHDT, CDR2 YNNKEL (reference sequence). Between the trimmed V and J ends, which lost 4 bases and 3 bases, there was a span of 10 bases. The CDR3 is 15 amino acids. CDR3 protein: CASSPRVSYNSPLHF. Here the CDR3 DNA reads TGTGCCAGCAGCCCCAGGGTTAGCTATAATTCACCCCTCCACTTT.

V gene TRBV4-1 combines with J gene TRBJ1-4, with a tentative D call TRBD1 (6 bases). The germline V gene has CDR1 MGHRA and CDR2 YSYEKL. This CDR3 spans 17 amino acids. V lost 1 base and J lost 3, with 15 bases in between. The CDR3 spells CASSQGRLGGANEKLFF. The CDR3 nucleotides read TGCGCCAGCAGCCAAGGGAGACTAGGGGGGGCTAATGAAAAACTGTTTTTT.

The chain is built from TRBV14 and TRBJ2-5, with TRBD2 matching over 10 bases. The CDR3 is 20 residues long. The V and J ends lost 5 bases and 1 base, in that order; junction bases with no gene match: 19. CDR1 is SGHDN and CDR2 is FVKESK in the germline V gene. CDR3 nucleotides: TGTGCCAGCAGCTCCCGTAGCAGGTATACGGCTAGCGGGAGCCAAGAGACCCAGTACTTC. Protein sequence: CASSSRSRYTASGSQETQYF.

This clone was seen only once. V and J are TRBV19 and TRBJ2-1; 10 bases are shared with TRBD1. Per germline, CDR1 LNHDA and CDR2 SQIVND (reference sequence). The CDR3 spans 14 residues. The J segment lost 7 bases and the V segment lost 6 bases, leaving 6 bases of the junction unmatched. Here the CDR3 reads CASRTGGNRNEQFF. CDR3 DNA: TGTGCCAGTAGGACAGGGGGCAATCGGAATGAGCAGTTCTTC.

The chain recombines TRBV25-1 with TRBJ2-5; D uncertain. V lost 4 bases and J lost 7, with 13 bases in between. The length of the CDR3 is 13 residues. Germline CDR1 reads MGHDK; CDR2 reads SYGVNS. CDR3 sequence (DNA): TGTGCCAGCAGTGGTGACAATACCGGGACCCAGTACTTC. Its protein is CASSGDNTGTQYF.

The CDR3 nucleotides are TGTGCCAGCAGTTCCGGACAGGGAGGAAAACTGTTTTTT. Translation gives CASSSGQGGKLFF. V gene TRBV28 combines with J gene TRBJ1-4, with 8 bases aligning to TRBD1. The germline CDR1 and CDR2 sequences are MDHEN and SYDVKM. The CDR3 contains 13 residues. V lost 4 bases and J lost 10; bases outside the gene matches: 5.

J is TRBJ1-2 and V is TRBV28; D not certain. With 5 bases removed from V and 7 bases from J, the gap between germline ends came to 17 bases. The CDR3 length is 14 residues. The V gene's germline CDR1 is MDHEN and CDR2 SYDVKM. The CDR3 protein is CASSPPAGITGYTF. The CDR3 nucleotides read TGTGCCAGCAGTCCCCCAGCCGGGATCACTGGCTACACCTTC.

V gene TRBV7-8 combines with J gene TRBJ2-1, with 8 bases lining up with TRBD1. J was trimmed by 3 bases and V by 1 base; bases with no gene match: 2. From germline, CDR1 is SGHVS and CDR2 FQNEAQ. The CDR3 is 15 residues long. The CDR3 nucleotides read TGTGCCAGCAGCTTAGACAGGGGGTTCTACAATGAGCAGTTCTTC. It encodes CASSLDRGFYNEQFF.

The chain carries TRBV13 and TRBJ2-2; 7 bases agree with TRBD1. The V and J ends lost 1 base and 3 bases, in that order; junction bases with no gene match: 8. The CDR3 spans 17 residues. CDR1 is PRHDT, CDR2 FYEKMQ, per germline (reference sequence). CDR3 bases: TGTGCCAGCAGCTTAGTCAGAAGACAGGGTGACACCGGGGAGCTGTTTTTT. Residues: CASSLVRRQGDTGELFF.

The gene calls are TRBV27 and TRBJ1-2; no clear D. Germline CDR1 and CDR2: MNHEY and SMNVEV (reference sequence). The CDR3 has 13 amino acids. Trimming stripped 3 bases from V and 5 bases from J, with 10 bases between. The DNA for the CDR3 is TGTGCCAGCAGTTTCGAGGGCGGTTATGGCTACACCTTC. The encoded protein is CASSFEGGYGYTF.

The gene calls are TRBV5-1 and TRBJ1-1; possible D gene TRBD1, 5 bases. The CDR3 sequence is 13 residues long. From germline, CDR1 is SGHRS and CDR2 YFSETQ. The ends were cut back, 1 base at V and 7 bases at J, with 11 bases in the middle. CDR3 sequence reads: CASSLPRTNEAFF. The CDR3 bases are TGCGCCAGCAGCTTGCCGCGGACAAATGAAGCTTTCTTT.

The count of this clone is one. The rearrangement uses TRBV5-5 and TRBJ2-5, with 9 bases lining up with TRBD1. The germline V gene encodes CDR1 SGHKS and CDR2 YYEKEE (reference sequence). The CDR3 spans 14 residues. The ends lost 3 bases at V and 5 bases at J; junction bases unmatched: 5. This CDR3 reads CASSSTGGTETQYF. The CDR3 DNA follows: TGTGCCAGCAGCTCGACAGGGGGTACGGAGACCCAGTACTTC.

This rearrangement joins TRBV18 to TRBJ1-1, with 10 nucleotides matching TRBD1. Germline V gives CDR1 KGHSH, CDR2 LQKENI. This CDR3 comprises 15 residues. V gave up 4 bases and J gave up 10 bases; unmatched junction bases: 12. CDR3 protein: CASSQDDRDRGTAFF. The DNA of the CDR3 is TGTGCCAGCTCACAGGACGACCGGGACAGGGGAACAGCTTTCTTT.

The chain's CDR3 is CASSLVGGTDSYEQYF. Written as DNA, the CDR3 is TGTGCCAGCAGCTTAGTCGGCGGGACGGACTCCTACGAGCAGTACTTC. The chain employs TRBV11-2 and TRBJ2-7, with D possibly TRBD2 on 6 matching bases. The length of the CDR3 is 16 residues. V dropped 1 base and J dropped 0 bases, with 13 bases sitting between them. Looked up from germline, CDR1 is SGHAT and CDR2 is FQNNGV.

The sample holds one count of this clone. The chain joins TRBV6-5 to TRBJ1-2, with D unresolved. Trimming took 6 bases from V and 2 from J, leaving 13 bases between them. This CDR3 is 14 amino acids long. In germline, CDR1 is MNHEY, CDR2 SVGAGI. The CDR3 is CASRDLGSNYGYTF. The CDR3 nucleotides read TGTGCCAGCAGGGACTTGGGCTCGAACTATGGCTACACCTTC.

V gene TRBV10-1 combines with J gene TRBJ1-1; D is possibly TRBD1 (6 bases). The length of the CDR3 is 14 residues. Germline CDR1 and CDR2: WNHNN and SYGVQD (reference sequence). V was trimmed by 4 bases and J by 7 bases, leaving 16 bases between them. The DNA of the CDR3 is TGCGCCAGCAGTGTGAGGGGGGGGTCATTTGAAGCTTTCTTT. Amino acids: CASSVRGGSFEAFF.

The V gene is TRBV24-1, the J gene TRBJ2-5; TRBD1 matches 9 bases. Germline CDR1 and CDR2: KGHDR and SFDVKD. V lost 4 bases, J lost 4 bases, and 6 bases stayed unmatched. This CDR3 is 15 amino acids long. The CDR3 loop is CATSDEDRGPETQYF. The CDR3 region has the DNA TGTGCCACCAGTGACGAGGACAGGGGTCCAGAGACCCAGTACTTC.

The J gene is TRBJ2-5, the V gene TRBV3-1 (or the pseudogene TRBV3-2), with a tentative D call TRBD2 (6 bases). Germline V gives CDR1 LGHDT, CDR2 YNNKEL (reference sequence). Trimming shortened V by 0 bases and J by 3 bases, and 8 bases separated the two germline ends. The CDR3 sequence is 14 residues long. The CDR3 DNA reads TGTGCCAGCAGCCAAGACAGGAGGGAAGAGACCCAGTACTTC. It translates to CASSQDRREETQYF.

The chain recombines TRBV15 with TRBJ1-2, with D hard to call. V lost 3 bases, J lost 0 bases, and 11 bases lay in between. The CDR3 has 15 residues. CDR1 LNHNV and CDR2 YYDKDF come from the germline V gene (reference sequence). CDR3 DNA sequence: TGTGCCACCAGCAGCAATCAACAGACTAACTATGGCTACACCTTC. Translating gives CATSSNQQTNYGYTF.

This clone was recorded only once. V is TRBV6-6 and J is TRBJ2-2, with D possibly matching TRBD1 (6 bases). This CDR3 contains 15 residues. Germline-derived CDR1 and CDR2 are MNHNY and SVGAGI (reference sequence). Between the trimmed V and J ends, which lost 7 bases and 3 bases, there was a span of 15 bases. CDR3 sequence: CASIKQGRDTGELFF. In DNA, the CDR3 is TGTGCCAGCATTAAACAGGGAAGGGACACCGGGGAGCTGTTTTTT.

The V call is TRBV5-1, the J call TRBJ2-7; D is uncertain. CDR3 length: 11 residues. V gave up 6 bases and J gave up 3 bases, with 7 bases separating them. Germline values: CDR1 SGHRS, CDR2 YFSETQ. The CDR3 reads CASKNGYEQYF. The CDR3 DNA follows: TGCGCCAGCAAGAACGGCTACGAGCAGTACTTC.

The chain is built from TRBV2 and TRBJ1-1; 12 positions match TRBD1. Germline V lookup: CDR1 SNHLY, CDR2 FYNNEI. The CDR3 is made up of 15 amino acids. V lost 9 bases to trimming and J lost 4 bases; unmatched junction nucleotides: 9. The CDR3 DNA reads TGTGCCAGTTCCGGGACAGGGGGCTGGGGCACTGAAGCTTTCTTT. It is translated as CASSGTGGWGTEAFF.

The chain recombines TRBV10-2 with TRBJ2-7; no clear D. V gave up 5 bases and J gave up 5 bases, with 13 bases separating them. Looked up from germline, CDR1 is WSHSY and CDR2 is SAAADI. This CDR3 spans 13 amino acids. The CDR3 loop is CASSTQNRDEQYF. The CDR3 DNA reads as TGCGCCAGCAGTACACAAAACAGAGACGAGCAGTACTTC.

The rearrangement uses TRBV20-1 and TRBJ2-1; D might be TRBD1 (5 bases). CDR3 length equals 14 residues. V lost 3 bases and J lost 5, with 14 bases in between. Germline values: CDR1 DFQATT, CDR2 SNEGSKA (reference sequence). CDR3 sequence: CSASRLTQDNEQFF. CDR3 DNA: TGCAGTGCTAGTAGGCTGACACAGGACAATGAGCAGTTCTTC.